These 17 T cell receptor beta chains originate from one sample sequenced in a study of a mutant IDH1 vaccine in newly diagnosed glioma. Time point noted: week 11, during vaccination. With topical imiquimod, each dose of the vaccine consisted of 300 ug of mutant IDH1 20-mer peptide. No antigen is known for these receptors. Libraries were prepared by immunoSEQ multiplex PCR; TCRdb keeps only in-frame clonotypes and omits some of them. The profile covers around 25,000 clones, with around 77% appearing a single time and approximately 10% taken by the ten largest. The sequencing used PBMCs, collected from a glioma patient whose treatment included an IDH1 peptide vaccine. Receptor source: a woman younger than 30 with glioma.

The CDR3 coding sequence is TGTGCCAGCAGCTTGGCCGGGACATCAAGATCCACCGGGGAGCTGTTTTTT. Its protein product is CASSLAGTSRSTGELFF. The gene calls are TRBV11-3 and TRBJ2-2; a weak D match, TRBD1 (6 bases). CDR3 length: 17 amino acids. CDR1 and CDR2 from the germline V gene are SGHNT and YENEEA. Trimming cost V 3 bases and J 4 bases, with 18 bases left between them.

This chain links TRBV10-3 with TRBJ2-2; the D gene is possibly TRBD2 (6 bases). V was cut by 9 bases and J by 2 bases, with 10 bases left in between. The CDR3 totals 13 residues. The germline V gene encodes CDR1 ENHRY and CDR2 SYGVKD. In DNA, the CDR3 is TGTGCCATATTGGGGACTAACACCGGGGAGCTGTTTTTT. It translates to CAILGTNTGELFF.

The chain combines TRBV9 with TRBJ1-2, with D hard to call. CDR1 is SGDLS, CDR2 YYNGEE, per germline. The CDR3 is 14 residues long. The V end was cut by 4 bases, the J end by 8 bases, with 18 bases between. The CDR3 region is CASSSPRAGGGYTF. The CDR3 nucleotides are TGTGCCAGCAGCTCCCCGCGGGCAGGTGGGGGCTACACCTTC.

The V call is TRBV7-9, the J call TRBJ1-2; D remains unclear. The CDR3 runs to 12 residues. V shed 9 bases and J shed 3 bases, with 11 bases lying between them. CDR1 SEHNR and CDR2 FQNEAQ come from the germline V gene (reference sequence). This CDR3 is CASEGIYYGYTF. The DNA of the CDR3 is TGTGCCAGTGAGGGAATTTACTATGGCTACACCTTC.

CDR3 bases: TGTGCCAGCAATCCGACAGAAGGGTATAGCAATCAGCCCCAGCATTTT. It encodes CASNPTEGYSNQPQHF. The genes are TRBV28 and TRBJ1-5, with a tentative D call TRBD1 (5 bases). V lost 7 bases and J 0 bases, leaving 16 bases between the germline ends. CDR3 length equals 16 residues. From germline, CDR1 is MDHEN and CDR2 SYDVKM.

V is TRBV30 and J is TRBJ2-2; 8 positions match TRBD1. The ends lost 4 bases at V and 3 bases at J; junction bases unmatched: 7. This CDR3 has 15 amino acids. Germline assignment: CDR1 GTSNPN and CDR2 SVGIG (reference sequence). CDR3 in DNA: TGTGCCTGGAATTCGAGGACAGGGTACACCGGGGAGCTGTTTTTT. Its translation is CAWNSRTGYTGELFF.

This clone appeared a single time. This sequence joins TRBV14 and TRBJ1-1; 10 bases are shared with TRBD1. The CDR3 runs to 17 residues. Per germline, CDR1 SGHDN and CDR2 FVKESK. Unmatched junction bases numbered 8, after V lost 0 bases and J lost 4 bases. The CDR3 DNA reads as TGTGCCAGCAGCCAAGATAGGGACAGGGGCGAGGGCACTGAAGCTTTCTTT. It translates to CASSQDRDRGEGTEAFF. Combining the CDR3 with reference TRBV14 and TRBJ1-1 gives the whole variable domain EAGVTQFPSHSVIEKGQTVTLRCDPISGHDNLYWYRRVMGKEIKFLLHFVKESKQDESGMPNNRFLAERTGGTYSTLKVQPAELEDSGVYFCASSQDRDRGEGTEAFFGQGTRLTVV.

The rearrangement joins TRBV11-2 to TRBJ1-3; no definite D call. CDR3 size: 13 residues. Germline V gene data show CDR1 as SGHAT and CDR2 as FQNNGV. V gave up 4 bases and J gave up 12 bases, with 16 bases separating them. DNA for the CDR3: TGTGCCAGCAGCTCGGACTTTTCGGGGTTCATATATTTT. Its protein is CASSSDFSGFIYF.

V is TRBV4-1 and J is TRBJ2-3, with 15 bases aligning to TRBD2. V was clipped by 0 bases and J by 1 base; unmatched bases: 5. The germline gives CDR1 MGHRA, CDR2 YSYEKL. The CDR3 extends over 19 amino acids. CDR3 loop: CASSQEPGLAGGGTDTQYF. In DNA form, the CDR3 reads TGCGCCAGCAGCCAAGAGCCGGGACTAGCGGGAGGCGGCACAGATACGCAGTATTTT.

The rearrangement uses TRBV19 and TRBJ1-5, with no clear D. The CDR3 is made up of 15 amino acids. V dropped 0 bases and J dropped 5 bases, with 11 bases sitting between them. Looked up from germline, CDR1 is LNHDA and CDR2 is SQIVND (reference sequence). The DNA of the CDR3 is TGTGCCAGTAGTATAGATTCGCCGTACCATCAGCCCCAGCATTTT. Protein product: CASSIDSPYHQPQHF.

The chain links TRBV6-1 to TRBJ2-7; the D gene is possibly TRBD1 (5 bases). Germline-derived CDR1 and CDR2 are MNHNS and SASEGT. This CDR3 contains 14 residues. Trimming cost V 8 bases and J 2 bases, with 16 bases left between them. This chain's CDR3 is CASQRVTAAYEQYF. CDR3 nucleotides: TGTGCCAGCCAACGCGTGACAGCCGCCTACGAGCAGTACTTC.

The rearrangement uses TRBV6-5 and TRBJ2-2; D possibly corresponds to TRBD2 (6 bases). Germline V lookup: CDR1 MNHEY, CDR2 SVGAGI. Trimming took 7 bases from V and 3 from J, leaving 15 bases between them. The CDR3 is 15 residues long. The CDR3 region is CASTEGWGDTGELFF. In DNA, the CDR3 is TGTGCCAGCACCGAGGGGTGGGGGGACACCGGGGAGCTGTTTTTT.

The chain is built from TRBV6-5 and TRBJ2-2; possibly TRBD1 for D (5 bases). The germline CDR1 and CDR2 sequences are MNHEY and SVGAGI. V gave up 8 bases and J gave up 2 bases, with 15 bases separating them. The CDR3 loop spans 15 amino acids. Written as DNA, the CDR3 is TGTGCCAGCCGTGTGGGGCTACTTAACACCGGGGAGCTGTTTTTT. This codes for CASRVGLLNTGELFF.

The chain joins TRBV20-1 to TRBJ1-6; no clear D gene. The CDR3 has 10 residues. From germline, CDR1 is DFQATT and CDR2 SNEGSKA (reference sequence). V was trimmed by 2 bases and J by 10 bases, leaving 3 bases between them. CDR3 in amino acids: CSARPSPLHF. CDR3 nucleotides: TGCAGTGCTAGACCCTCACCCCTCCACTTT.

J is TRBJ1-1 and V is TRBV2, with TRBD1 identical over 7 bases. From germline, CDR1 is SNHLY and CDR2 FYNNEI. J lost 1 base, V lost 2 bases, and 7 bases had no gene match. This CDR3 is 16 amino acids long. The CDR3 sequence: CASSESVGQWNTEAFF. The CDR3, as DNA: TGTGCCAGCAGTGAAAGTGTGGGACAGTGGAACACTGAAGCTTTCTTT.

This chain joins TRBV29-1 and TRBJ2-7, with D perhaps matching TRBD1 (6 bases). The CDR3 consists of 12 residues. Germline V lookup: CDR1 SQVTM, CDR2 ANQGSEA. V was shortened by 7 bases and J by 4 bases, with 14 bases between the two germline ends. CDR3 bases: TGCAGCGCACAGGGTAGAAGGTACGAGCAGTACTTC. Protein product: CSAQGRRYEQYF.

V usage is TRBV6-1 and J usage is TRBJ1-5, with D possibly TRBD1 on 5 matching bases. CDR1 MNHNS and CDR2 SASEGT come from the germline V gene. Between the trimmed V and J ends, which lost 5 bases and 2 bases, there was a span of 13 bases. The CDR3 spans 15 residues. CDR3 bases: TGTGCCAGCAGTCCATTAGGGGCTGGCAATCAGCCCCAGCATTTT. It yields the protein CASSPLGAGNQPQHF.